This T cell receptor beta chain emerged from a study of monozygotic twins with inflammatory bowel disease. The study's findings and limits: With inverse Simpson as the measure, TCRbeta diversity was lower in IBD patients than in healthy co-twins. Ultimately, a single strong signal or clonotype associated with IBD was not supported.

As to this clonotype: What it recognizes is unknown.

This CDR3 is built from 15 residues. Germline lookup yields CDR1 LNHDA and CDR2 SQIVND (reference sequence). The RNA usage for each TCR library was 3500 ng of total RNA. cDNA was produced in eight separate reactions per sample. TCRdb re-called the 5' RACE reads; one entry per CDR3 protein, DNA not given. The sample features roughly 330,000 distinct CDR3 sequences, with 2% to 2.5% in its top ten. The clonotype comes from a human donor with ulcerative colitis or Crohn's disease, or a healthy co-twin of an affected twin (not recorded which). The genes are TRBV19 and TRBJ1-1; TCRdb's D gene call, TRBD1, goes unchecked for lack of DNA. The sequenced material came from blood. The CDR3 loop reads CASSRKQGGITEAFF.